The sequence of this T cell receptor (beta chain) was determined in a study of radiotherapy plus CTLA-4 blockade in lung cancer. The CDR3 spans 14 residues. The V and J ends lost 3 bases and 6 bases, in that order; junction bases with no gene match: 6. CDR1 is SNHLY, CDR2 FYNNEI, per germline. Here immunoSEQ multiplex PCR was the method, and the copy in TCRdb shows in-frame clones only, minus some. The table has about 70,000 clones, 79% seen once. Ipilimumab CTLA-4 blockade and focal radiation were given to patients with chemo-refractory metastatic non-small-cell lung cancer. The TCR originated in a human donor with non-small cell lung cancer who had a complete response to radiotherapy plus ipilimumab. This specimen was peripheral blood, taken from a patient treated with radiotherapy plus ipilimumab. This chain joins TRBV2 and TRBJ1-2; 8 bases line up with TRBD1. DNA of the CDR3: TGTGCCAGCAGTGAGCGCCAGGGGGCGGATGGCTACACCTTC. Translated: CASSERQGADGYTF.